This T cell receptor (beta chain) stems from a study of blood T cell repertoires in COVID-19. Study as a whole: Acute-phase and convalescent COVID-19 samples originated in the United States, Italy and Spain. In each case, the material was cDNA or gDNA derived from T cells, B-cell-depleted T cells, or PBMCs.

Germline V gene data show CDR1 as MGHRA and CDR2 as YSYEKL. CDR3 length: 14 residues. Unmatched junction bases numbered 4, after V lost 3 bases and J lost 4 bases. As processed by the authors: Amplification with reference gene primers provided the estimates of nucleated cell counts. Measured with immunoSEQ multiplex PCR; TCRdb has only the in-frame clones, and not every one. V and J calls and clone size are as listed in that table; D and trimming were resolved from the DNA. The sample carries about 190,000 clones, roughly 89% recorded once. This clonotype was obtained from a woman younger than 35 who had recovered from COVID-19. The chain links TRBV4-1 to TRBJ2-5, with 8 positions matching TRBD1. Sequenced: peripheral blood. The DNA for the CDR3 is TGCGCCAGCAGCCATCCAACAGGGGGAGAGACCCAGTACTTC. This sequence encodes CASSHPTGGETQYF.